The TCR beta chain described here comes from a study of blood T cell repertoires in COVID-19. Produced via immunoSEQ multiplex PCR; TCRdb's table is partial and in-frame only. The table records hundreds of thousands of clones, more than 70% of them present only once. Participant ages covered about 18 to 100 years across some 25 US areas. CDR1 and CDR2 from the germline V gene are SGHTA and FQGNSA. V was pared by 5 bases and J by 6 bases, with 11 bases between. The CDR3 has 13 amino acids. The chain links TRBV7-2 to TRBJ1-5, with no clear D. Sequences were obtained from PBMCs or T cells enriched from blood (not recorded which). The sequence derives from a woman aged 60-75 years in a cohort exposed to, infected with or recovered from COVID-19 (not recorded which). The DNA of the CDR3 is TGTGCCAGCAGCGTGGCATATCGTCAGCCCCAGCATTTT. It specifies CASSVAYRQPQHF. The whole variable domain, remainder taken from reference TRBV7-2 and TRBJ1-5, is GAGVSQSPSNKVTEKGKDVELRCDPISGHTALYWYRQSLGQGLEFLIYFQGNSAPDKSGLPSDRFSAERTGGSVSTLTIQRTQQEDSAVYLCASSVAYRQPQHFGDGTRLSIL.